These 11 T cell receptor beta chains were sequenced from one sample in a study of cytomegalovirus exposure and HLA in healthy donors. The PCR used 60 Vbeta and 13 Jbeta primers. The assay was immunoSEQ multiplex PCR, and TCRdb's table has in-frame clones only and misses some. The table shows more than 75,000 clones, with 74% occurring only once. Sample: PBMCs. Every receptor here comes from a man aged 40-49 years in good health and CMV-seropositive.

The chain uses TRBV10-3 and TRBJ1-6, with D maybe TRBD1 (6 bases). This CDR3 is built from 15 residues. Germline-derived CDR1 and CDR2 are ENHRY and SYGVKD. V was clipped by 2 bases and J by 7 bases, with 12 bases between them. CDR3 region: CAISEGLGANSPLHF. The DNA for the CDR3 is TGTGCCATCAGTGAGGGGTTGGGGGCGAATTCACCCCTCCACTTT.

This sequence joins TRBV5-6 and TRBJ2-1; 11 nucleotides agree with TRBD2. The CDR3 has 16 amino acids. J was trimmed by 1 base and V by 2 bases; bases with no gene match: 2. In germline, CDR1 is SGHDT, CDR2 YYEEEE. The CDR3 reads CASSFRTSGSYNEQFF. The CDR3 nucleotides are TGTGCCAGCAGCTTTAGGACTAGCGGGTCCTACAATGAGCAGTTCTTC.

The rearrangement uses TRBV29-1 and TRBJ2-2, with D maybe TRBD2 (5 bases). CDR1 is SQVTM and CDR2 is ANQGSEA in the germline V gene. The CDR3 has 14 amino acids. V was pared by 3 bases and J by 6 bases, with 14 bases between. Written as DNA, the CDR3 is TGCAGCGTTGAGAAACGGGGTGACGCCGGGGAGCTGTTTTTT. Translation gives CSVEKRGDAGELFF.

V and J are TRBV5-1 and TRBJ1-5; 8 bases align to TRBD1. The CDR3 spans 16 residues. Germline CDR1 and CDR2: SGHRS and YFSETQ. The J segment lost 6 bases and the V segment lost 4 bases, leaving 12 bases of the junction unmatched. CDR3 region: CASSPQGAGVGQPQHF. The CDR3 DNA follows: TGCGCCAGCAGCCCGCAGGGGGCAGGGGTGGGTCAGCCCCAGCATTTT.

The chain recombines TRBV11-2 with TRBJ1-1, with no clear D. Deletions cut 3 bases from V and 3 bases from J, with 8 bases between. Germline values: CDR1 SGHAT, CDR2 FQNNGV. The CDR3 has 13 residues. This CDR3 is CASSFGPDTEAFF. CDR3 bases: TGTGCCAGCAGCTTCGGTCCGGACACTGAAGCTTTCTTT.

This chain connects TRBV29-1 to TRBJ2-5; 9 bases are shared with TRBD1. V gave up 5 bases and J gave up 5 bases; unmatched junction bases: 6. CDR1 and CDR2 from the germline V gene are SQVTM and ANQGSEA. CDR3 length equals 13 residues. CDR3 nucleotide sequence: TGCAGCGTTCAACAGGGGGCAGGGGAGACCCAGTACTTC. Translating it yields CSVQQGAGETQYF.

V and J are TRBV7-8 and TRBJ1-2; 7 bases are a match to TRBD1. Germline loops: CDR1 SGHVS, CDR2 FQNEAQ. With 5 bases clipped from V and 6 bases from J, the junction kept 15 bases outside the gene matches. The CDR3 covers 16 residues. CDR3 in DNA: TGTGCCAGCAGCCCAACTAGTGGGACAGTCCTTAATGGCTACACCTTC. Translating it yields CASSPTSGTVLNGYTF.

The V and J genes are TRBV5-6 and TRBJ2-2; D possibly corresponds to TRBD1 (5 bases). This CDR3 is built from 15 residues. From germline, CDR1 is SGHDT and CDR2 YYEEEE. Trimming took off 0 bases at V and 5 bases at J, with 11 bases between the two ends. The DNA of the CDR3 is TGTGCCAGCAGCTTGGCGCCAGGGCAAACCGGGGAGCTGTTTTTT. Residues: CASSLAPGQTGELFF.

The rearrangement joins TRBV4-2 to TRBJ2-5; D is ambiguous. Between the trimmed V and J ends, which lost 0 bases and 0 bases, there was a span of 8 bases. CDR1 is LGHNA, CDR2 YNFKEQ, per germline. CDR3 length: 15 residues. The CDR3, as DNA: TGTGCCAGCAGCCAAGAGAGGAAGTACCAAGAGACCCAGTACTTC. It encodes CASSQERKYQETQYF.

The chain carries TRBV6-6 and TRBJ1-1, with D perhaps matching TRBD1 (6 bases). The germline V gene encodes CDR1 MNHNY and CDR2 SVGAGI (reference sequence). Between the trimmed V and J ends, which lost 6 bases and 0 bases, there was a span of 14 bases. The CDR3 consists of 15 residues. The CDR3 is CASRLNQGLNTEAFF. The DNA for the CDR3 is TGTGCCAGCAGACTAAATCAGGGGCTGAACACTGAAGCTTTCTTT.

The chain uses TRBV19 and TRBJ1-4, with 8 bases identical to TRBD1. Germline V gene sequence: CDR1 LNHDA, CDR2 SQIVND (reference sequence). V was pared by 9 bases and J by 13 bases, with 19 bases of the junction left unmatched. This CDR3 contains 15 residues. The CDR3 bases are TGTGCCAGCAACGGACAGGGTAGGGTTTCTTTCGGACTGTTTTTT. It is translated as CASNGQGRVSFGLFF.